Listed below are T cell receptor beta chains from one sample, sequenced in a study of cytomegalovirus exposure and HLA in healthy donors. Here immunoSEQ multiplex PCR was the method, and the copy in TCRdb shows in-frame clones only, minus some. The repertoire holds some 76,000 clones, more than 80% seen once, with 2% in the top ten. Sequencing input: PBMCs. The origin of the receptors is a woman aged 25 to 39 in good health and CMV-seronegative. Both conserved end residues are part of each CDR3. A D gene is named only where the DNA matches it firmly. Not every row has a clone size; where given, it reads once, few, many or a size class.

V gene	D gene	clone size	J gene	CDR3 protein	CDR3 DNA
TRBV4-2	TRBD2	.	TRBJ2-5	CANSQGTSGGGTETQYF	TGTGCCAACAGCCAGGGGACTAGCGGGGGGGGGACGGAGACCCAGTACTTC
TRBV18	.	.	TRBJ1-5	CASSPATGPSNQPQHF	TGTGCCAGCTCACCCGCGACAGGACCTAGCAATCAGCCCCAGCATTTT
TRBV29-1	TRBD2	once	TRBJ2-5	CSARLAGGLQETQYF	TGCAGCGCTAGACTAGCGGGAGGCCTCCAAGAGACCCAGTACTTC
TRBV5-6	TRBD2	once	TRBJ2-1	CASSLGLAGDNEQFF	TGTGCCAGCAGCCTTGGACTAGCGGGGGACAATGAGCAGTTCTTC
TRBV9	.	.	TRBJ1-3	CASSVGRRPEGGNTIYF	TGTGCCAGCAGCGTAGGGAGACGACCAGAAGGTGGAAACACCATATATTTT
TRBV27	.	.	TRBJ1-1	CASSFKVGGANTEAFF	TGTGCCAGCAGTTTCAAGGTCGGGGGGGCGAACACTGAAGCTTTCTTT
TRBV14	TRBD2	once	TRBJ2-1	CASSPSGTNWNEQFF	TGTGCCAGCAGCCCTAGCGGGACTAATTGGAATGAGCAGTTCTTC
TRBV27	.	.	TRBJ2-3	CASSFGPAGGTQYF	TGTGCCAGCAGTTTTGGGCCCGCTGGAGGTACGCAGTATTTT
TRBV25-1	TRBD1	.	TRBJ2-7	CASTLTGNPNEQYF	TGTGCCAGCACTCTGACAGGGAATCCCAACGAGCAGTACTTC
TRBV19	TRBD2	once	TRBJ2-1	CASSLTSGSGNEQFF	TGTGCCAGTAGTTTGACTAGCGGGAGTGGGAATGAGCAGTTCTTC
TRBV5-6	TRBD2	.	TRBJ2-3	CASSSLGSGSGDTQYF	TGTGCCAGCAGCTCCTTAGGTAGCGGGAGCGGCGATACGCAGTATTTT
TRBV10-3	TRBD1	once	TRBJ1-1	CAISGAGQGVSTEAFF	TGTGCCATCAGTGGAGCTGGACAGGGAGTGAGCACTGAAGCTTTCTTT
TRBV19	TRBD1	few	TRBJ1-4	CASSAGTAVNEKLFF	TGTGCCAGTAGTGCGGGGACAGCCGTTAATGAAAAACTGTTTTTT
TRBV29-1	TRBD2	few	TRBJ2-1	CSVGGTSGRSYNEQFF	TGCAGCGTTGGAGGGACTAGCGGGAGGTCGTACAATGAGCAGTTCTTC
TRBV7-6	TRBD2	.	TRBJ2-1	CASSLKTSIIEQFF	TGTGCCAGCAGCTTAAAGACTAGCATCATTGAGCAGTTCTTC
TRBV5-1	.	.	TRBJ1-1	CASSLVGENTEAFF	TGCGCCAGCAGCTTAGTGGGAGAAAACACTGAAGCTTTCTTT
TRBV7-2	.	.	TRBJ1-2	CASSAHPGNRYTF	TGTGCCAGCAGCGCCCATCCGGGGAATCGGTACACCTTC
TRBV19	TRBD1	.	TRBJ1-5	CASSPMGGQGGQPQHF	TGTGCCAGTAGTCCAATGGGAGGACAGGGGGGTCAGCCCCAGCATTTT
TRBV7-9	.	.	TRBJ1-4	CASSLAQGTGLFF	TGTGCCAGCAGCTTAGCACAGGGTACGGGGCTGTTTTTT
TRBV4-2	.	.	TRBJ2-6	CASRRSGTPLLSGANVLTF	TGTGCCAGCAGAAGATCCGGGACTCCACTCCTCTCTGGGGCCAACGTCCTGACTTTC
TRBV7-2	.	.	TRBJ2-4	CASSSSRGNIQYF	TGTGCCAGCAGCTCTAGCAGGGGAAACATTCAGTACTTC
TRBV28	TRBD1	.	TRBJ2-3	CASRLDRGVVYTQYF	TGTGCCAGCAGATTGGACAGGGGGGTGGTTTATACGCAGTATTTT
TRBV6-5	.	.	TRBJ2-1	CASAGTLAYNEQFF	TGTGCCAGCGCCGGGACTCTTGCCTACAATGAGCAGTTCTTC
TRBV19	TRBD1	.	TRBJ2-7	CASSIKSGQIYEQYF	TGTGCCAGTAGTATTAAGTCGGGACAGATCTACGAGCAGTACTTC
TRBV5-6	.	few	TRBJ1-4	CASSLFTVNEKLFF	TGTGCCAGCAGCTTGTTCACAGTTAATGAAAAACTGTTTTTT
TRBV6-5	.	.	TRBJ1-2	CASSRDSLYGYTF	TGTGCCAGCAGCCGAGACAGCCTCTATGGCTACACCTTC
TRBV6-5	.	.	TRBJ2-5	CASSGPSRETQYF	TGTGCCAGCAGTGGGCCCTCAAGGGAGACCCAGTACTTC
TRBV6-5	.	.	TRBJ1-1	CASSRGGTEAFF	TGTGCCAGCAGTAGGGGGGGCACTGAAGCTTTCTTT
TRBV7-9	.	once	TRBJ2-1	CASSTSETSYNEQFF	TGTGCCAGCAGTACGAGCGAAACCTCCTACAATGAGCAGTTCTTC
TRBV10-3	TRBD1	.	TRBJ1-2	CAIGEDRVGGYTF	TGTGCCATCGGGGAGGACAGGGTCGGTGGCTACACCTTC
TRBV18	TRBD1	.	TRBJ1-4	CASSIEGTVNEKLFF	TGTGCCAGCTCAATAGAAGGGACAGTAAATGAAAAACTGTTTTTT
TRBV6-1	.	.	TRBJ2-1	CASSGGGGPFF	TGTGCCAGCAGTGGTGGGGGAGGACCGTTCTTC
TRBV19	TRBD2	.	TRBJ2-7	CASSIGAGGYEQYF	TGTGCCAGTAGTATTGGCGCGGGAGGCTACGAGCAGTACTTC
TRBV6-5	TRBD1	few	TRBJ2-7	CASSRTGYEQYF	TGTGCCAGCAGTCGGACAGGCTACGAGCAGTACTTC
TRBV28	TRBD1	.	TRBJ2-7	CASSPPGGYEQYF	TGTGCCAGCAGCCCCCCAGGGGGCTACGAGCAGTACTTC
TRBV7-3	.	.	TRBJ1-2	CASSLMGGYGYTF	TGTGCCAGCAGCTTAATGGGGGGCTATGGCTACACCTTC
TRBV7-9	.	.	TRBJ1-5	CSSSFGEGQPQHF	TGTTCCAGCAGCTTCGGGGAGGGTCAGCCCCAGCATTTT
TRBV28	.	.	TRBJ2-7	CASSLRGYEQYF	TGTGCCAGCAGTTTACGGGGCTACGAGCAGTACTTC
TRBV28	TRBD2	.	TRBJ2-3	CASRNTGTSVQTDTQYF	TGTGCCAGCAGGAACACGGGGACTAGCGTACAGACAGATACGCAGTATTTT
TRBV28	TRBD1	.	TRBJ1-6	CASSLGDRGFSPLHF	TGTGCCAGCAGTTTAGGGGACAGGGGCTTCTCACCCCTCCACTTT
TRBV6-4	.	.	TRBJ2-7	CASSDSIRGPYEQYF	TGTGCCAGCAGTGACTCTATAAGGGGCCCCTACGAGCAGTACTTC
TRBV5-1	TRBD2	.	TRBJ2-3	CASSLAGLAEDTQYF	TGCGCCAGCAGCTTGGCCGGACTAGCGGAAGATACGCAGTATTTT
TRBV19	TRBD1	few	TRBJ1-1	CASSQRARGNTEAFF	TGTGCCAGTAGTCAGAGGGCCAGGGGGAATACTGAAGCTTTCTTT
TRBV18	TRBD1	.	TRBJ1-5	CASSPEQGADQPQHF	TGTGCCAGCTCACCGGAGCAGGGGGCGGATCAGCCCCAGCATTTT